The 7 T cell receptor beta chains below were found in one sample sequenced in a study of shared clonotypes between healthy human individuals. Clones were sequenced by immunoSEQ multiplex PCR, and TCRdb holds only the in-frame ones, with some missing. The data contain approximately 1,000,000 clones, around 82% of them singletons. Material: memory CD4+ T cells from PBMCs. Stated subset: CD45RA-negative fraction. These receptors all stem from a young man in good health. Some clones in this sample may be carry-over from other donors' samples.

The chain is built from TRBV6-1 and TRBJ2-7; D unresolved. Trimming stripped 3 bases from V and 6 bases from J, with 12 bases between. The CDR3 has 13 amino acids. The germline CDR1 and CDR2 sequences are MNHNS and SASEGT. This chain's CDR3 is CASSDAVLGEQYF. The CDR3 bases are TGTGCCAGCAGTGACGCGGTTCTCGGCGAGCAGTACTTC.

The rearrangement links TRBV4-2 to TRBJ2-7; 7 bases agree with TRBD2. Germline V gives CDR1 LGHNA, CDR2 YNFKEQ. The CDR3 sequence is 17 residues long. J was trimmed by 6 bases and V by 0 bases; bases with no gene match: 14. CDR3 in amino acids: CASSQDSPTLARGEQYF. In DNA form, the CDR3 reads TGTGCCAGCAGCCAAGATTCGCCGACACTAGCGCGGGGCGAGCAGTACTTC.

The chain joins TRBV11-2 to TRBJ2-3; D is ambiguous. The CDR3 length is 13 residues. In germline, CDR1 is SGHAT, CDR2 FQNNGV. V gave up 2 bases and J gave up 5 bases, with 8 bases separating them. The CDR3 DNA follows: TGTGCCAGCAGCTTAAACTTCCAAGATACGCAGTATTTT. Residues: CASSLNFQDTQYF.

The CDR3 loop reads CASSSKTGEDTEAFF. In nucleotides, the CDR3 is TGTGCCAGCAGCAGTAAGACAGGGGAGGACACTGAAGCTTTCTTT. The rearrangement joins TRBV5-4 to TRBJ1-1; 8 bases line up with TRBD1. The CDR3 consists of 15 residues. Germline CDR1 reads SGHNT; CDR2 reads YYREEE (reference sequence). The V segment lost 4 bases and the J segment 3 bases; nucleotides outside the gene matches: 8. Supplemented by reference TRBV5-4 and TRBJ1-1, the full variable domain reads ETGVTQSPTHLIKTRGQQVTLRCSSQSGHNTVSWYQQALGQGPQFIFQYYREEENGRGNFPPRFSGLQFPNYSSELNVNALELDDSALYLCASSSKTGEDTEAFFGQGTRLTVV.

The V gene is TRBV7-9, the J gene TRBJ2-3; 8 nucleotides align to TRBD1. The ends lost 1 base at V and 2 bases at J; junction bases unmatched: 5. CDR1 and CDR2 from the germline V gene are SEHNR and FQNEAQ (reference sequence). The CDR3 extends over 16 amino acids. CDR3 residues: CASSLGDRRITDTQYF. In nucleotides, the CDR3 is TGTGCCAGCAGCTTAGGGGACAGGCGAATCACAGATACGCAGTATTTT.

This clone was recorded once. DNA for the CDR3: TGCGCCAGCAGCTTGACAGGGGGCCACTACAATGAGCAGTTCTTC. As protein: CASSLTGGHYNEQFF. The chain couples TRBV5-1 to TRBJ2-1; 9 bases are a match to TRBD1. Trimming removed 1 base from V and 3 bases from J; junction bases left unmatched: 2. The germline V gene has CDR1 SGHRS and CDR2 YFSETQ. This CDR3 is built from 15 residues.

The chain has TRBV6-1 and TRBJ1-4; unclear D gene. The CDR3 is 14 amino acids. Deletions cut 7 bases from V and 4 bases from J, with 13 bases between. Germline loops: CDR1 MNHNS, CDR2 SASEGT. CDR3 coding DNA: TGTGCCAGCACCAAAAGGGAGTATAATGAAAAACTGTTTTTT. This gives the protein CASTKREYNEKLFF.